These T cell receptor beta chains were read from a single sample in a study of blood T cell repertoires in COVID-19. Assay used: immunoSEQ multiplex PCR; TCRdb lists only in-frame clones, some missing. The sample holds roughly 170,000 clones, more than 70% seen once. Source material: PBMCs or T cells enriched from blood (not recorded which). Receptors originate from a man in his 60s who had recovered from COVID-19. Each CDR3 is given without its conserved first and last residue.

>TRBV27|TRBJ1-1
ASYGQGAVTEAF
>TRBV29-1|TRBJ1-5
SVEVGGDQPQH
>TRBV7-2|TRBJ2-5
ASSRGLAGETQY
>TRBV12-3/TRBV12-4|TRBJ2-1
ASSWGGSNEQF
>TRBV7-2|TRBJ2-2
ASSSLGGGNTGELF
>TRBV5-4|TRBJ2-7
ASSLLARQGSEQY
>TRBV19|TRBJ2-1
ASSIGASGRGYNEQF
>TRBV7-9|TRBJ1-1
ASSLALGGNTEAF
>TRBV7-3|TRBJ2-7
ASSLSGAPNEQY
>TRBV30|TRBJ1-1
AWSPQGLMNTEAF
>TRBV12-5|TRBJ2-7
ASRQPGQPYEQY
>TRBV6-2/TRBV6-3|TRBJ2-6
ASSYRTRGAGANVLT
>TRBV19|TRBJ1-2
ASHSGQGNGYT
>TRBV29-1|TRBJ2-6
SVVQGSSGANVLT
>TRBV6-1|TRBJ2-7
ASSEDRGEQY
>TRBV6-5|TRBJ1-4
ASSWRGAGFEKLF
>TRBV19|TRBJ2-7
ASSIRRQGAISYEQY
>TRBV6-5|TRBJ1-4
ASRDRATNEKLF
>TRBV18|TRBJ2-1
ASSPSSGGRSSYNEQF
>TRBV13|TRBJ1-2
ASSPRGDYGYT
>TRBV7-7|TRBJ2-5
ASSLGGGKETQY
>TRBV6-1|TRBJ1-5
ASSGPDREVINQPQH
>TRBV13|TRBJ2-7
ASSLPGQGYEQY
>TRBV2|TRBJ2-7
ASSMPGQGYEQY